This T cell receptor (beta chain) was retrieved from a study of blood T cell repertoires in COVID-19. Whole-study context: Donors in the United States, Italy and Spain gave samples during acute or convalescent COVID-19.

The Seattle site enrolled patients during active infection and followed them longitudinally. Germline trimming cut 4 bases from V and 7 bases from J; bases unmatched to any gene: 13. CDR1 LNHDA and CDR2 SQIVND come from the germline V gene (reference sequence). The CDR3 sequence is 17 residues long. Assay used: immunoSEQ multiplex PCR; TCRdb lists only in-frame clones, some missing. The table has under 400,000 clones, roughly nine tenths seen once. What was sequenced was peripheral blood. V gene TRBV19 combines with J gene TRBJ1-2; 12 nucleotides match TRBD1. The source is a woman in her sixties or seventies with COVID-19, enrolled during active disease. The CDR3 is CASSTTGTGGAGLGYTF. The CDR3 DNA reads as TGTGCCAGTAGTACTACCGGGACAGGGGGCGCCGGGCTTGGCTACACCTTC.